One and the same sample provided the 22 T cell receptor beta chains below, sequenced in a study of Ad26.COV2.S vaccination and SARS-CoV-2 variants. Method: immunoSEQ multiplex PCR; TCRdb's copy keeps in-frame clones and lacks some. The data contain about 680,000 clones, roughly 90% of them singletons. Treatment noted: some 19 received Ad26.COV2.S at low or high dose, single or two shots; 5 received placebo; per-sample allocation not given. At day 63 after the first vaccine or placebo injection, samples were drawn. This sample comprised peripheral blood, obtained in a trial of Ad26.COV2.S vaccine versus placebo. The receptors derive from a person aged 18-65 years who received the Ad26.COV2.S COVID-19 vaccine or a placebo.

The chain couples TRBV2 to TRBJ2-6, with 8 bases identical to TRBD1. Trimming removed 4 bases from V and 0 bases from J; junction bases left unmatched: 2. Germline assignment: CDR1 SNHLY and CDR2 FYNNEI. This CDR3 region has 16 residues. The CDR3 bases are TGTGCCAGCAGTGGACAGGGGTACTCTGGGGCCAACGTCCTGACTTTC. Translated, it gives CASSGQGYSGANVLTF.

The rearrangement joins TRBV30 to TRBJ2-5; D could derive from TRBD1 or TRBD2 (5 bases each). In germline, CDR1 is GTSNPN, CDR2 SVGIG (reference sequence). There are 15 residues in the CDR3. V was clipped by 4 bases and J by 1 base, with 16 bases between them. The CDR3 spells CAWTTGAGLQETQYF. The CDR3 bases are TGTGCCTGGACCACCGGGGCAGGGCTCCAAGAGACCCAGTACTTC.

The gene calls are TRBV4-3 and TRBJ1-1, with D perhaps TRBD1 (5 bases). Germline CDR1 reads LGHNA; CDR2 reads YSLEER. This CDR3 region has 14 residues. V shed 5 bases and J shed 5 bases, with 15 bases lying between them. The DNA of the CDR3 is TGCGCCAGCAGCTTCTGGGCACGGGGGACTGAAGCTTTCTTT. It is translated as CASSFWARGTEAFF.

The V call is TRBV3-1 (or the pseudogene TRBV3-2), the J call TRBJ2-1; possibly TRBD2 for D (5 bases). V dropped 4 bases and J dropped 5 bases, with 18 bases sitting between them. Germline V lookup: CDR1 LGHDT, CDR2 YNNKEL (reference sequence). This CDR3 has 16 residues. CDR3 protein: CASSPAGGPWDNEQFF. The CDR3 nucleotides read TGTGCCAGCAGCCCGGCCGGCGGGCCCTGGGACAATGAGCAGTTCTTC.

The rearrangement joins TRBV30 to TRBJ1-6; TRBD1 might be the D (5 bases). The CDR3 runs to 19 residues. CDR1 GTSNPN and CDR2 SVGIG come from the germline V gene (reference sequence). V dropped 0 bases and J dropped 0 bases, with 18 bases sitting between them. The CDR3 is CAWSVDLFRGSSYNSPLHF. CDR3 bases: TGTGCCTGGAGTGTAGATCTCTTTAGGGGTAGCTCCTATAATTCACCCCTCCACTTT.

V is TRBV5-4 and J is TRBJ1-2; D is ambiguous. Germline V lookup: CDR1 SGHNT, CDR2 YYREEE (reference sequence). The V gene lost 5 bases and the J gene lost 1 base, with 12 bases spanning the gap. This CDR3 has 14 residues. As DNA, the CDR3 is TGTGCCAGCAGTCTACTTCATCTTAACTATGGCTACACCTTC. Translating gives CASSLLHLNYGYTF.

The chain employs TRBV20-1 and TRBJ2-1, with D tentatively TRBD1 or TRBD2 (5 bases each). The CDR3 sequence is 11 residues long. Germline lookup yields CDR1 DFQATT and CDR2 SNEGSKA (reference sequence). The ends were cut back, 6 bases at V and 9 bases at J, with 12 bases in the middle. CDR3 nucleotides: TGCAGTGCCCGACAGAGGGGTGAGCAGTTCTTC. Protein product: CSARQRGEQFF.

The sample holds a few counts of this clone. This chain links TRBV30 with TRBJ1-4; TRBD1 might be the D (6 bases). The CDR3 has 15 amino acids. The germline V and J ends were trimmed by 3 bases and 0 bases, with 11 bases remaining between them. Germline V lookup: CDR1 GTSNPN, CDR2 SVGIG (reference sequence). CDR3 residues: CAWRWGQTTNEKLFF. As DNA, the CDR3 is TGTGCCTGGAGGTGGGGACAAACAACTAATGAAAAACTGTTTTTT. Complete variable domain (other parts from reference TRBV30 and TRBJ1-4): SQTIHQWPATLVQPVGSPLSLECTVEGTSNPNLYWYRQAAGRGLQLLFYSVGIGQISSEVPQNLSASRPQDRQFILSSKKLLLSDSGFYLCAWRWGQTTNEKLFFGSGTQLSVL.

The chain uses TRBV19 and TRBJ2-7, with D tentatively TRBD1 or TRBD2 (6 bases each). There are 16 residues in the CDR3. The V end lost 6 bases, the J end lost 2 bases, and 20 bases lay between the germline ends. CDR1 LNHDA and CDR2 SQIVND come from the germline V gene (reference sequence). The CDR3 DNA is TGTGCCAGTAGCCTAGACCTAGGGGGGACAACCTACGAGCAGTACTTC. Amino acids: CASSLDLGGTTYEQYF.

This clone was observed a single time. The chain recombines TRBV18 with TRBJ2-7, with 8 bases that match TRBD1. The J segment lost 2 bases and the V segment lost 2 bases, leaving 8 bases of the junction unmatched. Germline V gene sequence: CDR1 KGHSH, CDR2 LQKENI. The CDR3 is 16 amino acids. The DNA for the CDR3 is TGTGCCAGCTCACCAATCCAGGGGGCCGGAACCTACGAGCAGTACTTC. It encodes CASSPIQGAGTYEQYF.

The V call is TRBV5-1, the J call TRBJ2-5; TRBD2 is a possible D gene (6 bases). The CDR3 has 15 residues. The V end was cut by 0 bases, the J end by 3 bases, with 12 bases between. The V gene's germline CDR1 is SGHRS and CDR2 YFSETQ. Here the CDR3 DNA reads TGCGCCAGCAGCTTGGTCCGCGGGGTGGAAGAGACCCAGTACTTC. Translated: CASSLVRGVEETQYF.

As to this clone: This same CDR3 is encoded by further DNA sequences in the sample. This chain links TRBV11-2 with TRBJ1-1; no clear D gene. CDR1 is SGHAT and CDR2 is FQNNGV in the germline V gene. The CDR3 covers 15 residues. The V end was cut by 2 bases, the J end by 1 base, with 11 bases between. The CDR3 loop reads CASSLTGTGNTEAFF. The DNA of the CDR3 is TGTGCCAGCAGCTTAACCGGCACGGGGAACACTGAAGCTTTCTTT.

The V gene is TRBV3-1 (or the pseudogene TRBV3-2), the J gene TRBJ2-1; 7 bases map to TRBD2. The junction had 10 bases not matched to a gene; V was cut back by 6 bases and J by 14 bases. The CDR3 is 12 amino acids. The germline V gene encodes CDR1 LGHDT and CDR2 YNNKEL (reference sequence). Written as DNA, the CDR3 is TGTGCCAGCAGACCCGGGCGGGGGAGGGAGTTCTTC. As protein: CASRPGRGREFF.

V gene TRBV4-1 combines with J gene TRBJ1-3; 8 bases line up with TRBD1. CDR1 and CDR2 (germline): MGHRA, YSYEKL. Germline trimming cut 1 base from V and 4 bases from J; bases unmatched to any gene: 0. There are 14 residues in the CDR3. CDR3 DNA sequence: TGCGCCAGCAGCCAAGCAGGGGGCGGAAACACCATATATTTT. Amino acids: CASSQAGGGNTIYF.

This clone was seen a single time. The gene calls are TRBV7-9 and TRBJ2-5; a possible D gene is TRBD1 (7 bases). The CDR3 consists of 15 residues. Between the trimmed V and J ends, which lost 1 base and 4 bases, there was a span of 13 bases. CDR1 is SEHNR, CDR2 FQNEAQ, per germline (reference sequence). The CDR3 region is CASSLGAGGPETQYF. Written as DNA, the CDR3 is TGTGCCAGCAGCTTAGGGGCAGGGGGGCCAGAGACCCAGTACTTC.

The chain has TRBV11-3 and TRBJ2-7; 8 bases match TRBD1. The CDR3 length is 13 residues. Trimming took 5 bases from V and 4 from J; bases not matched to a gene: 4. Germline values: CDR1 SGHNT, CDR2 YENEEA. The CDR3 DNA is TGTGCCAGCAGCACACGGACAGGGTACGAGCAGTACTTC. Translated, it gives CASSTRTGYEQYF. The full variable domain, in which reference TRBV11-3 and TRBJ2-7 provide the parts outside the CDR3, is EAGVVQSPRYKIIEKKQPVAFWCNPISGHNTLYWYLQNLGQGPELLIRYENEEAVDDSQLPKDRFSAERLKGVDSTLKIQPAELGDSAVYLCASSTRTGYEQYFGPGTRLTVT.

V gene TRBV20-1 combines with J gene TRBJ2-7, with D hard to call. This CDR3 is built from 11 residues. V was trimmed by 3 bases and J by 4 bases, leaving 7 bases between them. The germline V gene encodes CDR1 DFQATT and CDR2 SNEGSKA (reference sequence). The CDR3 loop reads CSARPEYEQYF. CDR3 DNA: TGCAGTGCTAGGCCGGAATACGAGCAGTACTTC.

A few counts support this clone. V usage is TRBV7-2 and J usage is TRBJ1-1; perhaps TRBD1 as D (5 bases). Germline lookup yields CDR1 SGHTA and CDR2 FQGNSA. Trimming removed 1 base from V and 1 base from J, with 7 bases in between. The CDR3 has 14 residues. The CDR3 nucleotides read TGTGCCAGCAGCTTAGTTGGGGGGAACACTGAAGCTTTCTTT. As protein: CASSLVGGNTEAFF.

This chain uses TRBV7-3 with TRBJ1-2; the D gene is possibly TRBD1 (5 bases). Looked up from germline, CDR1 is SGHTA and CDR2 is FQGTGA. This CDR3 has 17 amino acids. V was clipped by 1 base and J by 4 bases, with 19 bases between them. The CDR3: CASSLNPGTGDPYGYTF. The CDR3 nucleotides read TGTGCCAGCAGCTTAAACCCCGGGACCGGCGACCCCTATGGCTACACCTTC. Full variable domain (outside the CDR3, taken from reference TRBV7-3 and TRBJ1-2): GAGVSQTPSNKVTEKGKYVELRCDPISGHTALYWYRQSLGQGPEFLIYFQGTGAADDSGLPNDRFFAVRPEGSVSTLKIQRTERGDSAVYLCASSLNPGTGDPYGYTFGSGTRLTVV.

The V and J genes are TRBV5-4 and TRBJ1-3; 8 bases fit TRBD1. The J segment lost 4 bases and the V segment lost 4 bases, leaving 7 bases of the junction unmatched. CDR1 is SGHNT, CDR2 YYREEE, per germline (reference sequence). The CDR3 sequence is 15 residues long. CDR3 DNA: TGTGCCAGCAGCCACAGGGGGGGGTTCGGAAACACCATATATTTT. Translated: CASSHRGGFGNTIYF.

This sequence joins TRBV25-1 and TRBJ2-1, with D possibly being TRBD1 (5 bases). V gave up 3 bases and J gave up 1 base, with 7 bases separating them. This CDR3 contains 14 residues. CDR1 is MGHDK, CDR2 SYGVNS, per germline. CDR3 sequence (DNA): TGTGCCAGCAGTGAGCAGGGATCCTACAATGAGCAGTTCTTC. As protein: CASSEQGSYNEQFF.

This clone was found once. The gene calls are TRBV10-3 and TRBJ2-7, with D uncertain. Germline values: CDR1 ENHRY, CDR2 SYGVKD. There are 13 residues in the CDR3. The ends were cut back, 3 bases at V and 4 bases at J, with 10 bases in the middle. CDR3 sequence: CAISEAGRYEQYF. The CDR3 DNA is TGTGCCATCAGTGAAGCAGGTCGGTACGAGCAGTACTTC.